A selection of T cell receptor beta chains follows, all from one sample in a study of blood T cell repertoires in COVID-19. Data came from immunoSEQ multiplex PCR; TCRdb stores just in-frame clones and leaves some out. This sample yields about 200,000 clones, of which 87% are seen a single time; 2% to 2.5% belongs to the top ten. Input material: PBMCs or T cells enriched from blood (not recorded which). Every receptor here comes from a woman in her thirties who had recovered from COVID-19. CDR3s include the opening cysteine and the closing phenylalanine or tryptophan. Fields, in order: clone size, V gene, J gene, D gene, CDR3 DNA, CDR3 protein. A D gene is named only where the DNA matches it firmly. Only part of the rows carry a size: once, few, many, or a class if the clone is expanded.

NA,TRBV5-1,TRBJ1-1,NA,TGCGCCAGCAGCTTGAAAGGGGATGAAGCTTTCTTT,CASSLKGDEAFF
NA,TRBV9,TRBJ1-6,TRBD1,TGTGCCAGCAGCCGGGGACAGGGGATCGGTGATTCACCCCTCCACTTT,CASSRGQGIGDSPLHF
NA,TRBV19,TRBJ1-4,NA,TGTGCCAGTAGTATCGCTTCCTTTAGCGAAAAACTGTTTTTT,CASSIASFSEKLFF
NA,TRBV15,TRBJ2-7,TRBD1,TGTGCCACCAGCAGAGATCCGGGACAGGGACACGAGCAGTACTTC,CATSRDPGQGHEQYF
NA,TRBV5-1,TRBJ2-3,TRBD1,TGCGCCAGCAGCTTGGCACACAGGGGAGCGACAGATACGCAGTATTTT,CASSLAHRGATDTQYF
NA,TRBV7-9,TRBJ1-1,NA,TGTGCCAGCAGCTTACCCGACAGGCTGAACACTGAAGCTTTCTTT,CASSLPDRLNTEAFF
NA,TRBV11-2,TRBJ1-1,NA,TGTGCCAGCAGCTTAATCTCGGCAGGGATTTTGAACACTGAAGCTTTCTTT,CASSLISAGILNTEAFF
once,TRBV12-3/TRBV12-4,TRBJ1-3,NA,TGTGCCAGCAGTTTAGGCAGGGTTGACACCATATATTTT,CASSLGRVDTIYF
NA,TRBV11-1,TRBJ1-1,NA,TGTGCCAGCAGCTTTAGTACTGGTGAAGCTTTCTTT,CASSFSTGEAFF
NA,TRBV4-3,TRBJ2-1,NA,TGCGCCAGCAGCCAAGATTATGCGGCCTACAATGAGCAGTTCTTC,CASSQDYAAYNEQFF
NA,TRBV6-5,TRBJ1-3,NA,TGTGCCAGCAGTTACGCGAAGAGCTCTGGAAACACCATATATTTT,CASSYAKSSGNTIYF
NA,TRBV11-2,TRBJ2-5,TRBD2,TGTGCCAGCAACTTACTAGCGGGGGGGAGAGAGACCCAGTACTTC,CASNLLAGGRETQYF
NA,TRBV27,TRBJ2-1,NA,TGTGCCAGCAGTCTCAGGGTAATGGGTGACAATGAGCAGTTCTTC,CASSLRVMGDNEQFF
NA,TRBV7-9,TRBJ2-1,NA,TGTGCCAGCAGCAGCCCCTCCCAAAGCGAGTCCTACAATGAGCAGTTCTTC,CASSSPSQSESYNEQFF
NA,TRBV6-5,TRBJ2-7,NA,TGTGCCAGCAGTTCACCGGGACTCCTATCCGAGCAGTACTTC,CASSSPGLLSEQYF
NA,TRBV5-8,TRBJ1-1,TRBD1,TGTGCCAGCAGCTTCCAGGGGGAGAGCTCTACTGAAGCTTTCTTT,CASSFQGESSTEAFF
NA,TRBV2,TRBJ1-5,TRBD1,TGTGCCAGCAGTGCGGGACAGGGGGCAGGTCAGCCCCAGCATTTT,CASSAGQGAGQPQHF
NA,TRBV27,TRBJ2-7,NA,TGTGCCAGTATCAGGGCAGGGAACCCCTACGAGCAGTACTTC,CASIRAGNPYEQYF
NA,TRBV11-3,TRBJ2-5,NA,TGTGCCAGCAGCTTAGCGGGGACACAGAACCAAGAGACCCAGTACTTC,CASSLAGTQNQETQYF
many,TRBV7-9,TRBJ1-1,TRBD1,TGTGCCAGCAGCTTCAGGACAGGCGGGACTGAAGCTTTCTTT,CASSFRTGGTEAFF
NA,TRBV5-1,TRBJ2-5,TRBD2,TGCGCCAGCAGCTCCTGGACTAGCGGGGAACAAGAGACCCAGTACTTC,CASSSWTSGEQETQYF
NA,TRBV5-1,TRBJ1-3,NA,TGCGCCAGCAGCTGGGGAGTGAAGGGGGACTCTGGAAACACCATATATTTT,CASSWGVKGDSGNTIYF
NA,TRBV28,TRBJ1-5,TRBD1,TGTGCCAGCAGTTCCGTCGGACAGGGATTGAGCAATCAGCCCCAGCATTTT,CASSSVGQGLSNQPQHF
few,TRBV24-1,TRBJ2-1,NA,TGTGCCACCAGTGACGCGGACAATGAGCAGTTCTTC,CATSDADNEQFF
NA,TRBV5-6,TRBJ1-5,NA,TGTGCCAGCAGCTTGGCCGGTCAGCCCCAGCATTTT,CASSLAGQPQHF
NA,TRBV18,TRBJ2-5,NA,TGTGCCAGCTCACCAGGGACTGGACAAAGGGAGACCCAGTACTTC,CASSPGTGQRETQYF
NA,TRBV9,TRBJ2-1,NA,TGTGCCAGCAGCGTAGCAGGGGCGAATGAGCAGTTCTTC,CASSVAGANEQFF
NA,TRBV9,TRBJ1-2,TRBD1,TGTGCCAGCAGCCGGGGACAGGCCGAGGGCTACACCTTC,CASSRGQAEGYTF
NA,TRBV19,TRBJ1-1,TRBD1,TGTGCCAGTATTTTGACGGCAGGGGGCAAGGGCACTGAAGCTTTCTTT,CASILTAGGKGTEAFF
NA,TRBV5-1,TRBJ1-1,NA,TGCGCCAGCAGCTTAAGTAGAACAGCGAACACTGAAGCTTTCTTT,CASSLSRTANTEAFF
NA,TRBV9,TRBJ2-6,TRBD2,TGTGCCAGCAGCGCAGGACTAGCGGGAGGCTATACCTCTGGGGCCAACGTCCTGACTTTC,CASSAGLAGGYTSGANVLTF
NA,TRBV15,TRBJ2-7,TRBD2,TGTGCCACCTCGCGGGGGGACAACTACGAGCAGTACTTC,CATSRGDNYEQYF
NA,TRBV21-1,TRBJ2-7,NA,TGTGCCAGCAGCAGGATGCCCCGACTAGTTTCCTACGAGCAGTACTTC,CASSRMPRLVSYEQYF
once,TRBV5-5,TRBJ1-3,NA,TGTGCCAGCAGCTTGTGGCAGGGGATCGCAGGAAACACCATATATTTT,CASSLWQGIAGNTIYF
NA,TRBV29-1,TRBJ1-2,NA,TGCAGCGGAGACGGAGGCGTGTATGGCTACACCTTC,CSGDGGVYGYTF
NA,TRBV4-3,TRBJ2-1,TRBD1,TGCGCCAGCAGCCAGGGACAGTTGGGTGAGCAGTTCTTC,CASSQGQLGEQFF
few,TRBV5-1,TRBJ2-7,TRBD1,TGCGCCAGCAGCGCCGGGACAGGGGACTACGAGCAGTACTTC,CASSAGTGDYEQYF
NA,TRBV7-3,TRBJ2-3,TRBD2,TGTGCCAGCAGCATTAGCGGGGGGAACACAGATACGCAGTATTTT,CASSISGGNTDTQYF
NA,TRBV10-3,TRBJ1-2,TRBD1,TGTGCCACCCTAGGGGGCTCGGACTATGGCTACACCTTC,CATLGGSDYGYTF
NA,TRBV3-1/TRBV3-2,TRBJ2-4,NA,TGTGCCAGCAGCCCCAGGGTTGGCAAAAACATTCAGTACTTC,CASSPRVGKNIQYF
once,TRBV27,TRBJ1-2,NA,TGTGCCAGCAGTCTCGGCTCGGGAATTGAGGACCTTTACTATGGCTACACCTTC,CASSLGSGIEDLYYGYTF
NA,TRBV9,TRBJ1-3,TRBD1,TGTGCCAGCAGCGTAGATCGGGACAGGGTTTCTGGAAACACCATATATTTT,CASSVDRDRVSGNTIYF
once,TRBV5-1,TRBJ2-1,NA,TGCGCCAGCAGACCCCCCGGGGGTCGATACAATGAGCAGTTCTTC,CASRPPGGRYNEQFF
NA,TRBV5-8,TRBJ1-2,TRBD1,TGTGCCAGCAGCTCGGACAGGGGGTCTGGCTACACCTTC,CASSSDRGSGYTF
NA,TRBV2,TRBJ2-1,TRBD2,TGTGCCAGCAGAGCCCGGACTAGCGGGAGCGTTGAGCAGTTCTTC,CASRARTSGSVEQFF
NA,TRBV15,TRBJ1-1,TRBD1,TGTGCCACCAGCAGAGCCACAGGGGGCAGGACTGAAGCTTTCTTT,CATSRATGGRTEAFF
NA,TRBV7-8,TRBJ2-7,NA,TGTGCCAGCAGCATTTTAAGGAGGCAGCTACGATACGAGCAGTACTTC,CASSILRRQLRYEQYF
NA,TRBV7-6,TRBJ2-1,NA,TGTGCCAGCAGCTTAGAGGGGATTCGACAGACTTCGTTGGATGAGCAGTTCTTC,CASSLEGIRQTSLDEQFF
once,TRBV27,TRBJ1-3,NA,TGTGCCAGCAGTTTGTCAAGCCCGGGGGCTGGAAACACCATATATTTT,CASSLSSPGAGNTIYF
NA,TRBV9,TRBJ1-1,TRBD1,TGTGCCAGCAGCGTAGCTACAGGGGACACTGAAGCTTTCTTT,CASSVATGDTEAFF
NA,TRBV15,TRBJ2-3,NA,TGTGCCACCAGCAGACGTAGCGGTTCTAGCACAGATACGCAGTATTTT,CATSRRSGSSTDTQYF
once,TRBV5-1,TRBJ1-1,NA,TGCGCCAGCAGCTTGCTGGCCAGCGGGAACACTGAAGCTTTCTTT,CASSLLASGNTEAFF
NA,TRBV10-3,TRBJ1-1,NA,TGTGCCATCCAGGGGTCTCTTACTTTGAACACTGAAGCTTTCTTT,CAIQGSLTLNTEAFF
NA,TRBV29-1,TRBJ2-7,NA,TGCAGCGTTGTCGCCCCGGGACACCTGAAAAACTACGAGCAGTACTTC,CSVVAPGHLKNYEQYF
NA,TRBV15,TRBJ1-2,NA,TGTGCCACCAGCAGAGATTGGCAGAGGCGAGGCTACACCTTC,CATSRDWQRRGYTF